One and the same sample provided the 25 T cell receptor beta chains below, sequenced in a study of T cells in Graves' hyperthyroidism and ophthalmopathy. Template material for amplifying TCR beta CDR3 regions consisted of RNA transcripts. Using the HTBI primer set, a first-round RT-PCR was run on the TCR CDR3. TCRdb analysed the multiplex PCR reads with MiXCR anew, one entry per CDR3 protein. Here the sample spans approximately 610,000 distinct CDR3 sequences, 16% being singletons. The material sequenced was blood. The source is a woman aged 18-30 years with Graves' hyperthyroidism.

Ten or more counts support this clonotype. V usage is TRBV24-1 and J usage is TRBJ2-3, with D hard to call. Germline V lookup: CDR1 KGHDR, CDR2 SFDVKD. CDR3 length: 13 residues. The ends were cut back, 3 bases at V and 0 bases at J, with 3 bases in the middle. CDR3 in DNA: TGTGCCACCAGTGATCAAAGCACAGATACGCAGTATTTT. Its translation is CATSDQSTDTQYF.

This clonotype was observed many times. The chain employs TRBV28 and TRBJ1-1, with no clear D. V was trimmed by 8 bases and J by 1 base, leaving 11 bases between them. This CDR3 spans 13 amino acids. Germline V lookup: CDR1 MDHEN, CDR2 SYDVKM. This chain's CDR3 is CASVEGQNTEAFF. The CDR3 DNA sequence: TGTGCCAGCGTGGAGGGCCAGAACACTGAAGCTTTCTTT.

The rearrangement uses TRBV27 and TRBJ1-4, with TRBD1 matching over 8 bases. With 2 bases clipped from V and 8 bases from J, the junction kept 10 bases outside the gene matches. The CDR3 extends over 16 amino acids. The V gene's germline CDR1 is MNHEY and CDR2 SMNVEV (reference sequence). The CDR3 here is CASSLGRGRGLEKLFF. In DNA form, the CDR3 reads TGTGCCAGCAGTTTAGGGCGGGGCAGGGGGCTCGAAAAACTGTTTTTT.

This clonotype was recorded only once. V usage is TRBV11-1 and J usage is TRBJ1-1; no firm D call. CDR3 length: 13 amino acids. The V gene's germline CDR1 is SGHAT and CDR2 FQDESV (reference sequence). V was trimmed by 5 bases and J by 0 bases, leaving 7 bases between them. The CDR3 spells CASSRVMNTEAFF. The CDR3 DNA reads as TGTGCCAGCAGCAGGGTCATGAACACTGAAGCTTTCTTT. The full variable domain, rest sourced from reference TRBV11-1 and TRBJ1-1, is EAEVAQSPRYKITEKSQAVAFWCDPISGHATLYWYRQILGQGPELLVQFQDESVVDDSQLPKDRFSAERLKGVDSTLKIQPAELGDSAMYLCASSRVMNTEAFFGQGTRLTVV.

In this sample, this clonotype turned up a few times. At one end, the junction sequence differs from germline, possibly due to a read error. The chain joins TRBV5-1 to TRBJ2-5; no firm D call. Germline CDR1 reads SGHRS; CDR2 reads YFSETQ. This CDR3 contains 14 residues. CDR3 sequence reads: CASSLVGVQETQYF. CDR3 DNA sequence: TGTGCCAGCAGCTTAGTTGGGGTTCAGGAGACCCAGTACTTC.

As regards this clonotype: This could be a read error, since a much larger clone is one nucleotide away. V gene TRBV28 combines with J gene TRBJ2-2; 10 bases line up with TRBD2. Trimming cost V 1 base and J 3 bases; bases outside gene matches: 5. Germline-derived CDR1 and CDR2 are MDHEN and SYDVKM. The CDR3 covers 17 residues. CDR3 DNA sequence: TGTGCCAGCAGTTTATACGGGACTAGCGTTTACACCGGGGAGCTGTTTTTT. Amino acids: CASSLYGTSVYTGELFF.

The chain combines TRBV3-1 with TRBJ1-5; no clear D gene. The germline V gene encodes CDR1 LGHDT and CDR2 YNNKEL (reference sequence). V dropped 3 bases and J dropped 6 bases, with 6 bases sitting between them. The CDR3 runs 12 residues. Here the CDR3 reads CASSQPPQPQHF. DNA of the CDR3: TGTGCCAGCAGCCAGCCTCCTCAGCCCCAGCATTTT.

This chain uses TRBV10-2 with TRBJ2-7, with 12 bases that match TRBD2. This CDR3 comprises 18 residues. Germline lookup yields CDR1 WSHSY and CDR2 SAAADI. J lost 3 bases, V lost 6 bases, and 15 bases had no gene match. Written as DNA, the CDR3 is TGCGCCAGCAGACCCGGACTAGCGGGAAATCTGGGCCTCTACGAGCAGTACTTC. Translating gives CASRPGLAGNLGLYEQYF.

Only a few counts were recorded for this clonotype. V and J are TRBV6-1 and TRBJ2-7; D uncertain. The germline V and J ends were trimmed by 5 bases and 4 bases, with 15 bases remaining between them. The CDR3 sequence is 14 residues long. CDR1 is MNHNS, CDR2 SASEGT, per germline. The DNA of the CDR3 is TGTGCCAGCAGTACCCACGGGCCACCGTACGAGCAGTACTTC. This codes for CASSTHGPPYEQYF.

This clonotype was seen a handful of times. The J gene is TRBJ2-2, the V gene TRBV6-1, with 8 bases matching TRBD2. This CDR3 is built from 17 residues. Germline assignment: CDR1 MNHNS and CDR2 SASEGT. With 7 bases clipped from V and 0 bases from J, the junction kept 10 bases outside the gene matches. This CDR3 is CASKPRAGAANTGELFF. CDR3 nucleotide sequence: TGTGCCAGCAAACCAAGAGCGGGGGCGGCGAACACCGGGGAGCTGTTTTTT.

This clonotype has ten or more counts. The chain joins TRBV20-1 to TRBJ2-1, with TRBD2 matching over 8 bases. J was trimmed by 3 bases and V by 4 bases; bases with no gene match: 11. This CDR3 contains 16 residues. Germline V gene sequence: CDR1 DFQATT, CDR2 SNEGSKA (reference sequence). CDR3 DNA: TGCAGTGCTACAAACCCGGCTAGCGGGCGCTACAATGAGCAGTTCTTC. It codes for CSATNPASGRYNEQFF.

This clonotype was seen ten or more times. One end of the junction fails to match germline, which may point to a read error. The chain joins TRBV5-1 to TRBJ2-3; D not certain. The CDR3 sequence is 11 residues long. Germline V CDR1 and CDR2: SGHRS, YFSETQ. CDR3 coding DNA: TGTGCCAGCAGTACGACAGATACGCAGTATTTT. The encoded protein is CASSTTDTQYF.

Details on this clonotype: At one of its ends the junction is not consistent with the germline gene, which may arise from a read error. Here the CDR3 reads CASSVVGTEALF. CDR3 bases: TGTGCCAGCAGCGTAGTAGGCACTGAAGCTCTCTTT. The gene calls are TRBV9 and TRBJ1-1, with no clear D. The CDR3 loop spans 12 amino acids. Germline V CDR1 and CDR2: SGDLS, YYNGEE.

The genes are TRBV6-1 and TRBJ1-2; maybe TRBD1 (5 bases). V was cut by 10 bases and J by 4 bases, with 16 bases left in between. CDR1 MNHNS and CDR2 SASEGT come from the germline V gene. This CDR3 spans 13 amino acids. The CDR3 DNA follows: TGTGCCACCAGGGCGTACCTTGTCTATGGCTACACCTTC. This codes for CATRAYLVYGYTF.

This clonotype appeared many times. The chain employs TRBV30 and TRBJ2-7, with 7 bases aligning to TRBD1. In germline, CDR1 is GTSNPN, CDR2 SVGIG (reference sequence). V shed 0 bases and J 2 bases; nucleotides not matched to a gene: 4. The CDR3 spans 14 residues. This CDR3 is CAWSVPGTAYEQYF. The CDR3 nucleotides are TGTGCCTGGAGTGTACCCGGGACAGCCTACGAGCAGTACTTC.

This clonotype occurred many times. The rearrangement joins TRBV28 to TRBJ1-2, with D tentatively TRBD1 (6 bases). CDR1 MDHEN and CDR2 SYDVKM come from the germline V gene. The CDR3 length is 15 residues. V was pared by 7 bases and J by 1 base, with 16 bases between. CDR3 sequence reads: CASTFLDRVNYGYTF. CDR3 DNA: TGTGCCAGCACCTTTTTGGACAGAGTTAACTATGGCTACACCTTC.

V usage is TRBV15 and J usage is TRBJ1-4; maybe TRBD1 (5 bases). V was cut by 2 bases and J by 7 bases, with 17 bases left in between. The CDR3 totals 16 residues. Germline V CDR1 and CDR2: LNHNV, YYDKDF (reference sequence). The CDR3 nucleotides read TGTGCCACCAGCAGACCACTAATCTTGGGGACTGAAAAACTGTTTTTT. Translated: CATSRPLILGTEKLFF.

In its sample, this clonotype was seen many times. The J gene is TRBJ2-1, the V gene TRBV11-2; D remains unclear. Germline CDR1 SGHAT, CDR2 FQNNGV. CDR3 length equals 15 residues. V lost 5 bases to trimming and J lost 9 bases, with 20 bases between them. In DNA form, the CDR3 reads TGTGCCAGCAGCCCCTTTGCGGCCAGTACAAGTGAGCAGTTCTTC. Protein: CASSPFAASTSEQFF.

This chain joins TRBV20-1 and TRBJ1-4; TRBD1 aligns across 7 bases. This CDR3 contains 14 residues. Unmatched junction bases numbered 10, after V lost 4 bases and J lost 8 bases. Germline values: CDR1 DFQATT, CDR2 SNEGSKA (reference sequence). The CDR3 DNA sequence: TGCAGTGCTACACAGGGGCCGGGAAACGAAAAACTGTTTTTT. Translating it yields CSATQGPGNEKLFF.

This clonotype was observed at least ten times. This chain joins TRBV10-3 and TRBJ2-3, with 12 positions matching TRBD2. Looked up from germline, CDR1 is ENHRY and CDR2 is SYGVKD. The CDR3 has 18 amino acids. Trimming took 0 bases from V and 4 from J; bases not matched to a gene: 8. CDR3 DNA sequence: TGTGCCATCAGTGAGTCCGGGACTAGCGGGCGGATCCCAGATACGCAGTATTTT. Protein sequence: CAISESGTSGRIPDTQYF.

This clonotype has ten or more counts. CDR3 nucleotide sequence: TGCGCCAGCAAGGAGCGAGGGGTCGACGAGCAGTACTTC. Translating it yields CASKERGVDEQYF. V usage is TRBV5-1 and J usage is TRBJ2-7; either TRBD1 or TRBD2 may supply D (5 bases each). V shed 6 bases and J shed 5 bases, with 15 bases lying between them. CDR1 SGHRS and CDR2 YFSETQ come from the germline V gene. This CDR3 is 13 amino acids long. Filled out from reference TRBV5-1 and TRBJ2-7, the complete variable domain reads KAGVTQTPRYLIKTRGQQVTLSCSPISGHRSVSWYQQTPGQGLQFLFEYFSETQRNKGNFPGRFSGRQFSNSRSEMNVSTLELGDSALYLCASKERGVDEQYFGPGTRLTVT.

With respect to this clonotype: A clone one base away is much larger, so this may be a read error. The chain is built from TRBV6-2 or TRBV6-3 and TRBJ2-7; D not resolved. Trimming took off 4 bases at V and 0 bases at J, with 7 bases between the two ends. Germline V lookup: CDR1 MNHEY, CDR2 SVGEGT. The CDR3 consists of 13 residues. CDR3 nucleotide sequence: TGTGCCAGCAGTTGTGACCTCTCCTACGAGCAGTACTTC. Its translation is CASSCDLSYEQYF.

This clonotype was observed many times. This sequence joins TRBV7-2 and TRBJ2-5, with D hard to call. Germline V gives CDR1 SGHTA, CDR2 FQGNSA. This CDR3 comprises 12 residues. Trimming stripped 5 bases from V and 5 bases from J, with 9 bases between. The DNA for the CDR3 is TGTGCCAGCAGCCATTTTTTTGAGACCCAGTACTTC. It translates to CASSHFFETQYF.

The rearrangement links TRBV5-1 to TRBJ2-2; 9 bases are a match to TRBD2. Germline V gene data show CDR1 as SGHRS and CDR2 as YFSETQ. The CDR3 runs to 18 residues. The V gene end was trimmed by 6 bases and the J gene end by 3 bases; junction bases not matched to a gene: 15. The CDR3 sequence: CASTSRFAGGPDTGELFF. Here the CDR3 DNA reads TGCGCCAGCACCTCACGGTTTGCGGGAGGGCCCGACACCGGGGAGCTGTTTTTT.

The table lists this clonotype with many counts. V is TRBV27 and J is TRBJ2-7; D not resolved. This CDR3 spans 11 amino acids. V shed 6 bases and J shed 5 bases, with 8 bases lying between them. Per the germline V gene, CDR1 is MNHEY and CDR2 is SMNVEV (reference sequence). This CDR3 is CASRNVHEQYF. CDR3 bases: TGTGCCAGCAGAAACGTCCACGAGCAGTACTTC.